This T cell receptor (beta chain) was captured by sequencing in a study of shared clonotypes between healthy human individuals (TCRdb year 2020). A note on the overall study: A couple of women and a few men aged 18 to 49 years were included in the cohort. For each donor, CD4 naive and CD4 memory were each run on three plates, CD8 naive on two plates, and CD8 memory on one plate. The study deeply sequenced blood TCR repertoires of five healthy adults to estimate repertoire size and the extent of clonotype sharing between individuals. Different laboratories and diverse techniques were used to prepare libraries and sequence TCR repertoires, to increase sequencing depth and limit assay-specific biases. Each donor's leukapheresis produced roughly between roughly 0.85 and 9.5 billion PBMCs. The research as a whole found: Estimated clonotype richness was generally larger for naive than for memory subsets. Compared with non-shared clonotypes, clonotypes shared by all four sorted-subset donors had higher generation probabilities. Incomplete sequencing was indicated by rarefaction of sorted-subset datasets, despite the large sequencing depth. Sampling was limited to blood, and TCR repertoires in tissue likely differ from TCR repertoires in blood. Sharing across a few donors was observed for roughly 5.4% of naive CD4, 3.5% of naive CD8, 2% to 2.5% of memory CD4, and around 0.4% of memory CD8 clonotypes. The small number of donors limited the genetic and exposure-history diversity represented. Pairwise subsampling led to the expectation that sequencing depth would affect the degree of clonotype sharing among donors.

The CDR3 spans 14 residues, from the cysteine through the phenylalanine. Solely the CDR3 DNA is kept, with 42 bases framed from the first base. From a lookup of the germline V gene, CDR1 and CDR2 are SGHVS and FNYEAQ. V is shortened by 0 bases, J by 2 bases, and the region joining them spans 8 bases. CD8 naive samples were obtained by positive selection for CCR7 among CD45RO-negative cells, yielding a CD45RA+CCR7+ population from which TemRA cells were excluded. Healthy HIV-negative adults with no recently reported acute infections or vaccinations were included as donors. Every donor was a Caucasian adult living in Nashville, Tennessee, USA. Blood was obtained by leukapheresis, after which PBMCs were separated by Ficoll-Histopaque density gradient centrifugation and cryopreserved in liquid nitrogen vapor phase. Analytical flow cytometry was used to check the purity and quantity of each magnetically sorted T cell population. Genomic DNA was isolated from each sorted fraction and quantified by UV absorbance on a Nanodrop 2000c.

TCR CDR3 regions were amplified from genomic DNA by multiplex PCR using the deep immunoSEQ assay. Extracted genomic DNA from each cell subset was distributed evenly across all wells of several immunoSEQ 96-well plates, and each plate was treated as a replicate. For sorted subsets, approximately 210 ng genomic DNA, equal to some 28,000 T cell genomes, was loaded into each replicate PCR. Purified libraries were quantified with a Qubit 3.0 fluorometer, sized on a Bioanalyzer 2100, and re-quantified with the KAPA Library Quantification kit. A separate single-read 150-cycle Illumina NextSeq 550 flow cell was used to sequence each immunoSEQ 96-well plate. Per the source publication's procedure: Because the immunoSEQ output held only junctional sequences and lacked quality scores, the filtering could not match the filtering applied to full-length reads. To assign V/J genes and CDR3, sequences were annotated using PyIR, a Python wrapper for IgBLAST v1.9, with IMGT germline references. Any read was removed if the V/J assignment was weak (E-value above 1e-6), the CDR3 was missing, or the read contained stop codons, out-of-frame junctions, or ambiguous translated residues. A V3J clonotype was defined by an identical inferred V gene, J gene, and CDR3 amino acid sequence. Percentage overlap between repertoires was calculated by dividing the number of shared unique clonotypes by the size of the smaller repertoire. Repertoire richness was assessed with RTK rarefaction, the Chao1 estimator, and Recon v2.1 estimates of unobserved clonotypes. Generation probabilities were computed with OLGA for all TCRbeta clonotypes obtained by the gDNA method from several donors. The source is immuneACCESS, and TCRdb retained only in-frame sequences with V and J called. Part of the clones is not carried over; for the studies checked, unresolved V genes explain less than half of this, and the remainder is unexplained. D and trimming were read from the DNA, whereas the V and J calls and clone size are those reported in that table. This sample lists roughly 2 million clones; approximately 95% were detected once. Jointly, the top ten make up about 1.1% of the sample.

Regarding this clone: This clone's antigen is unknown. One base away there is no much larger clone; base qualities are not given. Other DNA sequences in this specimen translate into the identical CDR3.

The TCR comes from a man younger than 35 in good health. Source material: naive CD8+ T cells sorted from blood. The sample's cell subset or site label, decoded: CD45RA+CCR7+. The chain employs TRBV7-6 and TRBJ2-7; TRBD1 is a possible D gene, resting on 5 matching bases. The CDR3 amino acid sequence is: CASSLAPGTYEQYF. The bases are TGTGCCAGCAGCTTAGCGCCAGGGACCTACGAGCAGTACTTC.